Reported below is one TCR beta chain. This entry comes from a study of blood T cell repertoires in COVID-19. Turning to the study itself: There were acute and convalescent COVID-19 samples, and they came from the United States, Italy and Spain.

V dropped 6 bases and J dropped 3; count of bases not matched to a gene: 7. Germline CDR1 KGHSH, CDR2 LQKENI. The CDR3 contains 15 residues. Original data processing: From reference gene primer amplification, estimates of nucleated cell counts were derived. The table came from immunoSEQ multiplex PCR; TCRdb's copy has only in-frame clones and leaves some out. The V and J calls and the clone size are those of that table, but D and trimming were determined from the DNA. In the table there are hundreds of thousands of clones, 90% of which are singletons. Participants reported their clinical history, and cohort assignment relied on those reports.

This clonotype was obtained from a woman under 30 with acute COVID-19. This chain links TRBV18 with TRBJ2-2; 7 bases map to TRBD1. Sequenced sample: PBMCs or T cells enriched from blood (not recorded which). The CDR3, as DNA: TGTGCCAGCTCTCCCAACAGGGGTGACACCGGGGAGCTGTTTTTT. Protein: CASSPNRGDTGELFF.